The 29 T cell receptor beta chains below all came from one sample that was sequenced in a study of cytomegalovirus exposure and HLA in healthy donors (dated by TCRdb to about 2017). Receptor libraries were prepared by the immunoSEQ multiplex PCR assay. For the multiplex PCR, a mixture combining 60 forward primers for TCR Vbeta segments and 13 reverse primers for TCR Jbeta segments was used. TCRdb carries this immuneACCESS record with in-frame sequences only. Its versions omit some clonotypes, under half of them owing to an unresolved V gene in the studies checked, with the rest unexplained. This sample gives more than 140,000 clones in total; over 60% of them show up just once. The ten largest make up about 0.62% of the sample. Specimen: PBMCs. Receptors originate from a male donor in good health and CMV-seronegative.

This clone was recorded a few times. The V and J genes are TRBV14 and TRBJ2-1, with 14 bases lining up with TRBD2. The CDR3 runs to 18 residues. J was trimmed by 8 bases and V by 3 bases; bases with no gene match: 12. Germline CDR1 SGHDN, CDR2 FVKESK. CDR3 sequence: CASSHPLRLAGGLDEQFF. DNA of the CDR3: TGTGCCAGCAGCCATCCTCTCAGACTAGCGGGAGGGCTTGATGAGCAGTTCTTC.

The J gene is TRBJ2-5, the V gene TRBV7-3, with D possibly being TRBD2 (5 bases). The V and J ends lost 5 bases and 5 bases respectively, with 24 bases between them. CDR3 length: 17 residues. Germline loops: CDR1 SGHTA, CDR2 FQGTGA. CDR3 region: CASSLTEKRPKRETQYF. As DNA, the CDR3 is TGTGCCAGCAGCCTCACTGAGAAGCGGCCTAAAAGGGAGACCCAGTACTTC. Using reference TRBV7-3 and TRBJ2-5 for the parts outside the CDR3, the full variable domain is GAGVSQTPSNKVTEKGKYVELRCDPISGHTALYWYRQSLGQGPEFLIYFQGTGAADDSGLPNDRFFAVRPEGSVSTLKIQRTERGDSAVYLCASSLTEKRPKRETQYFGPGTRLLVL.

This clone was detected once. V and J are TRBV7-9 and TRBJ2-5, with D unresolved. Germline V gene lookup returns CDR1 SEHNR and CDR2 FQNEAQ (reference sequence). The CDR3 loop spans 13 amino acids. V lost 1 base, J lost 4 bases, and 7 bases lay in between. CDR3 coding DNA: TGTGCCAGCAGCTTAGAAGGCGGAGAGACCCAGTACTTC. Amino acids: CASSLEGGETQYF.

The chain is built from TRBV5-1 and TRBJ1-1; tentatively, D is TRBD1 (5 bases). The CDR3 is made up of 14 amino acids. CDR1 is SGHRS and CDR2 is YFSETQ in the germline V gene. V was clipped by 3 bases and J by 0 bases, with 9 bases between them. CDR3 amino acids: CASSSTEMNTEAFF. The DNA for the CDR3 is TGCGCCAGCAGCTCGACAGAGATGAACACTGAAGCTTTCTTT.

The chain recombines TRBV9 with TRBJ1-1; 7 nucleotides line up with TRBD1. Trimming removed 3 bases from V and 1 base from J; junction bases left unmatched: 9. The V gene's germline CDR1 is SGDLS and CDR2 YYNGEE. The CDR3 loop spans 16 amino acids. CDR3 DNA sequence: TGTGCCAGCAGCGGCCGGGACAGAGGAAGGAACACTGAAGCTTTCTTT. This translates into CASSGRDRGRNTEAFF.

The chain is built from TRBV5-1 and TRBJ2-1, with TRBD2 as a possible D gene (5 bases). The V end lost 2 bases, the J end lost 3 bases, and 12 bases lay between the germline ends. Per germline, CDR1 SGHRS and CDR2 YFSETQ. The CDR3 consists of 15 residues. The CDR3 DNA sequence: TGCGCCAGCAGCTTTGTAGGGAGAGGCTACAATGAGCAGTTCTTC. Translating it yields CASSFVGRGYNEQFF.

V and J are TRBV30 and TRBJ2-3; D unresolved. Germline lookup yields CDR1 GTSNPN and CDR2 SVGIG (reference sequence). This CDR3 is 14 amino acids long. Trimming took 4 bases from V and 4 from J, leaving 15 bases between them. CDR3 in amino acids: CAWNPGLKADTQYF. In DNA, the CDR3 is TGTGCCTGGAATCCAGGCCTTAAGGCAGATACGCAGTATTTT.

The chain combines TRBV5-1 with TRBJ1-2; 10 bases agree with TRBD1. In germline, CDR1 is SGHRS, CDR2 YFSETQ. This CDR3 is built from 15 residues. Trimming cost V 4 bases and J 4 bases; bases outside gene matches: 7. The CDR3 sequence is CASSPGQGNSYGYTF. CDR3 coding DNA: TGCGCCAGCAGCCCGGGACAGGGGAACTCCTATGGCTACACCTTC.

CDR3 region: CASSPGPPNYGYTF. The CDR3 bases are TGTGCCAGCAGTCCAGGGCCCCCTAACTATGGCTACACCTTC. The chain combines TRBV6-5 with TRBJ1-2, with D possibly being TRBD1 (5 bases). The length of the CDR3 is 14 residues. The germline gives CDR1 MNHEY, CDR2 SVGAGI. The V end was cut by 5 bases, the J end by 0 bases, with 10 bases between.

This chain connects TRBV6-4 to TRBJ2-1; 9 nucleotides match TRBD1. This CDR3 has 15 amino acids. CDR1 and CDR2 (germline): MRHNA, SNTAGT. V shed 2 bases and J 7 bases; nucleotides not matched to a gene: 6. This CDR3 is CASSDGHRGPNEQFF. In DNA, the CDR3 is TGTGCCAGCAGTGACGGACACAGGGGGCCGAATGAGCAGTTCTTC.

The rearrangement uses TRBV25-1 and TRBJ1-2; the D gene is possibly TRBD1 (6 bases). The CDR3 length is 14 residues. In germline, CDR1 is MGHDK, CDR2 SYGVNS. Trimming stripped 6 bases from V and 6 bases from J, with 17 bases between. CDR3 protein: CASRGTLLVDGYTF. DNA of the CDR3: TGTGCCAGCAGGGGGACACTGCTGGTCGATGGCTACACCTTC.

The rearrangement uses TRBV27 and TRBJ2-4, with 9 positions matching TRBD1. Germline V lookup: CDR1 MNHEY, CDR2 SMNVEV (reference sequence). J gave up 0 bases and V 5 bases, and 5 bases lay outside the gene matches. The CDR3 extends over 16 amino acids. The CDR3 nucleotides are TGTGCCAGCAGTCGGGACAGGGTACTAGCCAAAAACATTCAGTACTTC. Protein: CASSRDRVLAKNIQYF.

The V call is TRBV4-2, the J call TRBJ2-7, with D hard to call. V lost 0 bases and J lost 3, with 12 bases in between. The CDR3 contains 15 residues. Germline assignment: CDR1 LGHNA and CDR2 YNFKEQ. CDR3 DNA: TGTGCCAGCAGCCAAGATACGGCTGCGGACTACGAGCAGTACTTC. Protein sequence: CASSQDTAADYEQYF.

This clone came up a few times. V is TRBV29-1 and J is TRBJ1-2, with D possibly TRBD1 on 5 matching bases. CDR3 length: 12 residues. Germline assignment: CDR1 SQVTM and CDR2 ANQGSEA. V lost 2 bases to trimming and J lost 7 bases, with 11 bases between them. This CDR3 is CSVERVGAGYTF. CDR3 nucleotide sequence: TGCAGCGTTGAAAGGGTAGGGGCTGGCTACACCTTC.

This CDR3 is CASSPTGGAGAFF. CDR3 bases: TGCGCCAGCAGTCCGACAGGGGGCGCGGGGGCTTTCTTT. The rearrangement links TRBV23-1 to TRBJ1-1, with 10 nucleotides matching TRBD1. TRBV23-1 is known as an ORF, though its function is uncertain. This CDR3 region has 13 residues. The trim removed 4 bases at V and 11 bases at J, leaving 7 bases unmatched.

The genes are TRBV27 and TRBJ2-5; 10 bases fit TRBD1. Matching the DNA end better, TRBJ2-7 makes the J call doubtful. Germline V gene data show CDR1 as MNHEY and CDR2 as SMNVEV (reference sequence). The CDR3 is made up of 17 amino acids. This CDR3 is CASSNSRDRGSSYEQYF. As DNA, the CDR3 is TGTGCCAGCAGTAACAGCCGGGACAGGGGATCCTCCTACGAGCAGTACTTC.

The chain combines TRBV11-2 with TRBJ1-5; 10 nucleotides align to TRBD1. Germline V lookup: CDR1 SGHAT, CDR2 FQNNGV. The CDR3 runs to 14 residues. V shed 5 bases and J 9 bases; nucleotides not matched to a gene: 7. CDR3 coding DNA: TGTGCCAGCAGCCCCGACAGGGGGCGTCGGCCCCAGCATTTT. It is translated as CASSPDRGRRPQHF.

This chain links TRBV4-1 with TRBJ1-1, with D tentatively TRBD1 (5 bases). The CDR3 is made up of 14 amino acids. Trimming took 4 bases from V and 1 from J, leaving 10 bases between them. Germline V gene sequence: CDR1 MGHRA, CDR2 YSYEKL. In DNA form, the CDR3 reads TGCGCCAGCAGCCTTGTGCAGGGGAACACTGAAGCTTTCTTT. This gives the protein CASSLVQGNTEAFF.

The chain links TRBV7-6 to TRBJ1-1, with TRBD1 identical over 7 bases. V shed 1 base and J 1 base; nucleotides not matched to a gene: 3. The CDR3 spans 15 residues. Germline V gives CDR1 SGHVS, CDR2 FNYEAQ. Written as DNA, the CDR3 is TGTGCCAGCAGCTTAGTCGCAGGGGGGAACACTGAAGCTTTCTTT. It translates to CASSLVAGGNTEAFF.

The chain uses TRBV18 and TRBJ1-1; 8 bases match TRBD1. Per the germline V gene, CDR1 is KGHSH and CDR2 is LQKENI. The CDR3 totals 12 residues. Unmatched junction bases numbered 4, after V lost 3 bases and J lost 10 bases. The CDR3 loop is CASSPRTGPAFF. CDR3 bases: TGTGCCAGCTCACCTCGGACAGGGCCAGCTTTCTTT.

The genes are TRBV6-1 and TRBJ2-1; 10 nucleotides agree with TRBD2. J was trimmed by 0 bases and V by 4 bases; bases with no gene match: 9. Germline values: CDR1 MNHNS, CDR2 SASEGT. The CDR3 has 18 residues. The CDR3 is CASSGRAGGLNSYNEQFF. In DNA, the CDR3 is TGTGCCAGCAGTGGACGAGCGGGAGGGCTTAACTCCTACAATGAGCAGTTCTTC.

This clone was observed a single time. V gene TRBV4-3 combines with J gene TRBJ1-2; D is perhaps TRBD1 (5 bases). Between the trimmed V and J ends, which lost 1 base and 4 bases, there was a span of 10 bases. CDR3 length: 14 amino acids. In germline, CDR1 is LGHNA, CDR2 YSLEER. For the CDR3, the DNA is TGCGCCAGCAGCCAAGGGTACAGGTCCTATGGCTACACCTTC. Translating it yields CASSQGYRSYGYTF.

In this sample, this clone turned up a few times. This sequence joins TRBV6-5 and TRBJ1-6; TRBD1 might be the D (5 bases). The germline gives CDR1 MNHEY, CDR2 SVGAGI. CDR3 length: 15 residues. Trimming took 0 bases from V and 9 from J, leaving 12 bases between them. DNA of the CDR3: TGTGCCAGCAGTTACTCCGGAGGGCAGGGTTCACCCCTCCACTTT. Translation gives CASSYSGGQGSPLHF.

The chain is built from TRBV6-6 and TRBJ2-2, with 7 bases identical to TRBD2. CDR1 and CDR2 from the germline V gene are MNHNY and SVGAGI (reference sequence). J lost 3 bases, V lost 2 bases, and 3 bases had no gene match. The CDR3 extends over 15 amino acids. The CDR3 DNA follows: TGTGCCAGCAGTTACAACCTAGCGGACACCGGGGAGCTGTTTTTT. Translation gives CASSYNLADTGELFF.

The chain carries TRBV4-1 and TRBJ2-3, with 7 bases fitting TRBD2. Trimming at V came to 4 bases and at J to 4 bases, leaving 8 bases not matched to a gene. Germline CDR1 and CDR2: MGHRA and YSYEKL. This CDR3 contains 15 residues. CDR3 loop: CASSRYEGGADTQYF. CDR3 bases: TGCGCCAGCAGCCGATATGAGGGAGGGGCAGATACGCAGTATTTT.

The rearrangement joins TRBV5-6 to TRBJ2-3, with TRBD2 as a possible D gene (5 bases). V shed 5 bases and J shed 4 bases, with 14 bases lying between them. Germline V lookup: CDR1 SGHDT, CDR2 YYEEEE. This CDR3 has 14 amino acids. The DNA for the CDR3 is TGTGCCAGCAGTTCTGGACTGGGCGCAGATACGCAGTATTTT. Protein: CASSSGLGADTQYF.

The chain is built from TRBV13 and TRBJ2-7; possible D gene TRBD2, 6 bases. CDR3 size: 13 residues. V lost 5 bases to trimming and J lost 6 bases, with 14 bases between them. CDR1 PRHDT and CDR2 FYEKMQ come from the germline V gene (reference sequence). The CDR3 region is CASSTFRGGEQYF. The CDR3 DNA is TGTGCCAGCAGCACCTTTAGGGGAGGCGAGCAGTACTTC. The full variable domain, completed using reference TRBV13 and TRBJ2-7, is AAGVIQSPRHLIKEKRETATLKCYPIPRHDTVYWYQQGPGQDPQFLISFYEKMQSDKGSIPDRFSAQQFSDYHSELNMSSLELGDSALYFCASSTFRGGEQYFGPGTRLTVT.

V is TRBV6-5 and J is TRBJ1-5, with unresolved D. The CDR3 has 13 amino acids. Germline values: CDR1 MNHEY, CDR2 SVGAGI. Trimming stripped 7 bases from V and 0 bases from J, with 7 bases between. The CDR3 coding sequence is TGTGCCAGCACCACGGGTAGCAATCAGCCCCAGCATTTT. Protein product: CASTTGSNQPQHF.

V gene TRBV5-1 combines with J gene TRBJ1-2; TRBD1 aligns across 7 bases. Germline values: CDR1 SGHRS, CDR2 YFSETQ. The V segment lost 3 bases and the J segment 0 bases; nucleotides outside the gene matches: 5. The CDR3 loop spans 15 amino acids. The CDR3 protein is CASSSGQPSNYGYTF. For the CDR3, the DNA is TGCGCCAGCAGCTCGGGACAGCCTTCTAACTATGGCTACACCTTC.